The 29 T cell receptor beta chains presented below share a single source sample, sequenced in a study of breast tumors, draining lymph nodes, adjacent tissues. Via MiXCR, TCRdb re-called the multiplex PCR reads, giving one row per CDR3 protein. Of some 85,000 distinct CDR3 sequences listed, roughly 29% are singletons. The lymph nodes were axillary draining lymph nodes from breast cancer patients. Specimen: axillary lymph node tissue. The source of these receptors is a female donor with breast cancer. Some clones in this sample may be carry-over from other donors' samples.

Worth noting for this clonotype: At one of its ends the junction is not consistent with the germline gene, which may arise from a read error. The CDR3 reads CASSAIEETQHF. The CDR3 region has the DNA TGTGCCAGCAGTGCCATCGAAGAGACCCAGCACTTC. The chain is built from TRBV6-2 or TRBV6-3 and TRBJ2-5; D is unresolved. Germline CDR1 is MNHEY and CDR2 is SVGEGT. This CDR3 is built from 12 residues.

This clonotype was detected ten times or more. The J gene is TRBJ2-7, the V gene TRBV6-2 or TRBV6-3; D is perhaps TRBD1 (5 bases). Germline V gene sequence: CDR1 MNHEY, CDR2 SVGEGT. Deletions cut 7 bases from V and 0 bases from J, with 16 bases between. The CDR3 has 15 amino acids. The CDR3 sequence: CASTFMGLPSYEQYF. The DNA of the CDR3 is TGTGCCAGCACCTTTATGGGGCTGCCCTCCTACGAGCAGTACTTC.

This clonotype was seen repeatedly, ten times or more. V usage is TRBV12-3 or TRBV12-4 and J usage is TRBJ2-5, with TRBD2 as a possible D gene (5 bases). Deletions cut 7 bases from V and 7 bases from J, with 16 bases between. This CDR3 has 13 amino acids. In nucleotides, the CDR3 is TGTGCCAGCACCGACCCGGGGAGCGGGACCCAGTACTTC. This codes for CASTDPGSGTQYF.

V and J are TRBV19 and TRBJ2-7; no reliable D call. This CDR3 spans 14 amino acids. The germline gives CDR1 LNHDA, CDR2 SQIVND (reference sequence). Trimming shortened V by 3 bases and J by 7 bases, and 16 bases separated the two germline ends. The CDR3 protein is CASSIPKLVGEQYF. Here the CDR3 DNA reads TGTGCCAGTAGTATCCCGAAGCTAGTCGGAGAGCAGTACTTC.

In this sample, this clonotype turned up many times. This chain connects TRBV5-6 to TRBJ1-5; D gene uncertain. Trimming pared 2 bases from V and 2 bases from J, leaving 8 bases between. The germline V gene has CDR1 SGHDT and CDR2 YYEEEE. The length of the CDR3 is 14 residues. DNA for the CDR3: TGTGCCAGCAGCTTTTGGGTTGGCAATCAGCCCCAGCATTTT. Translated: CASSFWVGNQPQHF.

This clonotype was seen a few times. A read error is possible here, since a much larger clone lies one base away. V gene TRBV9 combines with J gene TRBJ2-6; D perhaps matches TRBD1 (5 bases). CDR1 and CDR2 (germline): SGDLS, YYNGEE. The CDR3 has 16 amino acids. Here the CDR3 reads CASSAIGSSGANALTF. Written as DNA, the CDR3 is TGTGCCAGCAGCGCCATCGGTAGCTCTGGGGCCAACGCCCTGACTTTC.

This chain connects TRBV29-1 to TRBJ1-2, with D uncertain. This CDR3 has 17 amino acids. The germline V gene encodes CDR1 SQVTM and CDR2 ANQGSEA. V was clipped by 7 bases and J by 4 bases, with 28 bases between them. The CDR3 nucleotides read TGCAGCGCTGTTGATAGTAGCTCGAGGACGTCGGGCTATGGCTACACCTTC. Its protein is CSAVDSSSRTSGYGYTF.

This clonotype was found once. The rearrangement joins TRBV19 to TRBJ2-3; the match to TRBD1 covers 9 bases. With V trimmed by 5 bases and J by 6 bases, 12 bases remained unmatched. This CDR3 spans 16 amino acids. Germline-derived CDR1 and CDR2 are LNHDA and SQIVND (reference sequence). The CDR3 here is CASSSPRDREGDTQYF. CDR3 nucleotide sequence: TGTGCCAGTAGTTCCCCCAGGGACAGGGAAGGGGATACGCAGTATTTT.

This clonotype was observed a handful of times. Possible read error: a much larger clone is one base away. The chain combines TRBV19 with TRBJ2-3; no definite D call. CDR3 size: 14 residues. V lost 6 bases and J lost 4, with 14 bases in between. Germline V gives CDR1 LNHDA, CDR2 SQIVND (reference sequence). The CDR3 DNA follows: TGTGCCAGTAGGTTAATTGGCGGCGCAGATACGCAGTATTTT. Its protein is CASRLIGGADTQYF.

This clonotype occurred many times. The chain uses TRBV11-3 and TRBJ2-1, with D possibly being TRBD1 (5 bases). The V end lost 5 bases, the J end lost 9 bases, and 14 bases lay between the germline ends. Germline CDR1 reads SGHNT; CDR2 reads YENEEA. The CDR3 extends over 13 amino acids. CDR3: CASSVGSGIEQFF. CDR3 nucleotide sequence: TGTGCCAGCAGCGTGGGATCAGGGATTGAGCAGTTCTTC.

This clonotype was detected only a few times. The CDR3 DNA reads as TGTGCCAGCCCTCCCGGGCGGCGGGACAATTTAAGCTCCTACAATGAGCAGTTCTTC. Translating gives CASPPGRRDNLSSYNEQFF. The chain combines TRBV6-5 with TRBJ2-1; the D call may be TRBD1 or TRBD2 (6 bases each). The CDR3 extends over 19 amino acids. Trimming shortened V by 8 bases and J by 0 bases, and 26 bases separated the two germline ends. Germline V lookup: CDR1 MNHEY, CDR2 SVGAGI.

On this clonotype: The junction does not match germline at one end; this may be a read error. The CDR3 DNA reads as TGTGCCGGCAGCTTAGGGTCGGCCCTCGCCTACGAGCAGTACTTC. The encoded protein is CAGSLGSALAYEQYF. The rearrangement uses TRBV7-2 and TRBJ2-7; no clear D gene. The CDR3 sequence is 15 residues long. Germline CDR1 is SGHTA and CDR2 is FQGNSA.

This clonotype has at least ten counts. V usage is TRBV12-3 or TRBV12-4 and J usage is TRBJ2-7; 8 positions agree with TRBD2. The CDR3 covers 13 residues. V was clipped by 5 bases and J by 7 bases; unmatched bases: 7. This chain's CDR3 is CASSPGGGLEQYF. Here the CDR3 DNA reads TGTGCCAGCAGTCCGGGAGGGGGGCTAGAGCAGTACTTC.

Of note for this clonotype: This sequence may be a read error, since a much larger clone differs from it by one base. The chain uses TRBV30 and TRBJ2-3; no clear D. Trimming stripped 2 bases from V and 4 bases from J, with 10 bases between. CDR1 and CDR2 from the germline V gene are GTSNPN and SVGIG (reference sequence). The CDR3 runs to 13 residues. DNA for the CDR3: TGTGCCTGGAGTAGGATTGAGGCAGATACGCAGTATTTT. Translation: CAWSRIEADTQYF. Supplemented by reference TRBV30 and TRBJ2-3, the full variable domain reads SQTIHQWPATLVQPVGSPLSLECTVEGTSNPNLYWYRQAAGRGLQLLFYSVGIGQISSEVPQNLSASRPQDRQFILSSKKLLLSDSGFYLCAWSRIEADTQYFGPGTRLTVL.

This clonotype appeared a few times. This rearrangement joins TRBV30 to TRBJ2-4; 7 nucleotides align to TRBD1. This CDR3 is 19 amino acids long. J was trimmed by 0 bases and V by 1 base; bases with no gene match: 15. Germline V lookup: CDR1 GTSNPN, CDR2 SVGIG (reference sequence). The CDR3 DNA reads as TGTGCCTGGAGTGGGGGACAGTTCGTCTTCCGAATAGCCAAAAACATTCAGTACTTC. Protein product: CAWSGGQFVFRIAKNIQYF. The full variable domain, its missing parts supplied by reference TRBV30 and TRBJ2-4, is SQTIHQWPATLVQPVGSPLSLECTVEGTSNPNLYWYRQAAGRGLQLLFYSVGIGQISSEVPQNLSASRPQDRQFILSSKKLLLSDSGFYLCAWSGGQFVFRIAKNIQYFGAGTRLSVL.

This clonotype was picked up many times. The rearrangement links TRBV20-1 to TRBJ1-5; unclear D gene. V lost 5 bases to trimming and J lost 2 bases, with 7 bases between them. The CDR3 extends over 12 amino acids. CDR1 and CDR2 (germline): DFQATT, SNEGSKA (reference sequence). The CDR3 sequence is CSALSGNQPQHF. DNA of the CDR3: TGCAGTGCTCTTTCGGGCAATCAGCCCCAGCATTTT.

This clonotype was recorded once. The chain has TRBV20-1 and TRBJ2-3; 8 bases line up with TRBD2. The CDR3 runs 15 residues. V lost 2 bases, J lost 11 bases, and 15 bases stayed unmatched. In germline, CDR1 is DFQATT, CDR2 SNEGSKA (reference sequence). DNA for the CDR3: TGCAGTGCTAGATCACTAGCGGACTCCTACAATGAGCAGTATTTT. Translated: CSARSLADSYNEQYF.

This clonotype was seen many times. The V call is TRBV6-2 or TRBV6-3, the J call TRBJ2-1; 7 positions match TRBD2. Looked up from germline, CDR1 is MNHEY and CDR2 is SVGEGT. The CDR3 has 11 residues. The J segment lost 15 bases and the V segment lost 3 bases, leaving 5 bases of the junction unmatched. CDR3: CASSYAGLRFF. CDR3 nucleotide sequence: TGTGCCAGCAGTTATGCGGGACTACGGTTCTTC.

This clonotype appeared a few times. A read error may explain this, as a much larger clone is one base away. This chain connects TRBV18 to TRBJ1-5; TRBD1 matches at 7 bases. CDR3 length equals 14 residues. The trim removed 3 bases at V and 6 bases at J, leaving 5 bases unmatched. Germline values: CDR1 KGHSH, CDR2 LQKENI. CDR3 bases: TGTGCCAGCTCACCGGGACAGTTGACTCAGCCCCAGCATTTT. Encoded protein: CASSPGQLTQPQHF.

This clonotype was counted ten times or more. The chain combines TRBV12-3 or TRBV12-4 with TRBJ1-5, with D uncertain. Trimming shortened V by 3 bases and J by 2 bases, and 2 bases separated the two germline ends. The CDR3 runs to 12 residues. CDR3: CASSFGNQPQHF. The CDR3 DNA reads TGTGCCAGCAGTTTCGGCAATCAGCCCCAGCATTTT.

V is TRBV10-3 and J is TRBJ2-1; 9 bases match TRBD1. Germline CDR1 ENHRY, CDR2 SYGVKD. This CDR3 spans 15 amino acids. V lost 8 bases and J lost 4; bases outside the gene matches: 9. In DNA form, the CDR3 reads TGTGCCATCTCGACCGGGACAGGGCCTTACAATGAGCAGTTCTTC. It yields the protein CAISTGTGPYNEQFF.

This clonotype has at least ten counts. The V call is TRBV2, the J call TRBJ2-3; weak D call: TRBD2 (6 bases). Deletions cut 5 bases from V and 6 bases from J, with 9 bases between. The CDR3 is made up of 12 amino acids. Per germline, CDR1 SNHLY and CDR2 FYNNEI. The CDR3 DNA sequence: TGTGCCAGCAGTCCCACTAGCGATACGCAGTATTTT. Translating it yields CASSPTSDTQYF. The variable domain in full, with the rest retrieved from reference TRBV2 and TRBJ2-3, is EPEVTQTPSHQVTQMGQEVILRCVPISNHLYFYWYRQILGQKVEFLVSFYNNEISEKSEIFDDQFSVERPDGSNFTLKIRSTKLEDSAMYFCASSPTSDTQYFGPGTRLTVL.

The chain couples TRBV25-1 to TRBJ1-1; unclear D gene. The V gene lost 3 bases and the J gene lost 0 bases, with 5 bases spanning the gap. Germline CDR1 MGHDK, CDR2 SYGVNS. The CDR3 consists of 13 residues. CDR3 residues: CASSENLNTEAFF. The CDR3 region has the DNA TGTGCCAGCAGTGAGAATCTGAACACTGAAGCTTTCTTT.

This clonotype was detected many times. The rearrangement uses TRBV7-3 and TRBJ1-1; 11 positions match TRBD1. The CDR3 has 15 amino acids. Germline CDR1 reads SGHTA; CDR2 reads FQGTGA. Germline trimming cut 0 bases from V and 4 bases from J; bases unmatched to any gene: 1. The CDR3 sequence: CASSLTGTGGTEAFF. Written as DNA, the CDR3 is TGTGCCAGCAGCTTAACCGGGACAGGGGGCACTGAAGCTTTCTTT. Complete variable domain (other parts from reference TRBV7-3 and TRBJ1-1): GAGVSQTPSNKVTEKGKYVELRCDPISGHTALYWYRQSLGQGPEFLIYFQGTGAADDSGLPNDRFFAVRPEGSVSTLKIQRTERGDSAVYLCASSLTGTGGTEAFFGQGTRLTVV.

This clonotype came up many times. The chain is built from TRBV9 and TRBJ1-6; D is unclear. From germline, CDR1 is SGDLS and CDR2 YYNGEE. The germline V and J ends were trimmed by 5 bases and 6 bases, with 15 bases remaining between them. The CDR3 sequence is 15 residues long. CDR3 sequence: CASSPEDHLNSPLHF. The CDR3 DNA is TGTGCCAGCAGTCCCGAGGATCACCTTAATTCACCCCTCCACTTT.

Concerning this clonotype: The limits of the CDR3 on the DNA are not certain, so only TCRdb's listed CDR3 is given. The chain uses TRBV7-2 and TRBJ2-3; the table assigns TRBD2, which was not confirmed against the DNA. Per germline, CDR1 SGHTA and CDR2 FQGNSA. The CDR3 comprises 22 residues, both ends counted. CDR3 residues: CASSFYICSAPSDSGSTDTQYF.

This clonotype was detected only once. A much larger clone lies a single base off, so this may be a read error. CDR3 loop: CASSWARNTEAFF. In nucleotides, the CDR3 is TGTGCCAGCAGCTGGGCGAGGAACACTGAAGCTTTCTTT. The J gene is TRBJ1-1, the V gene TRBV7-8; D gene ambiguous. The length of the CDR3 is 13 residues. V lost 4 bases, J lost 1 base, and 7 bases lay in between. Germline CDR1 and CDR2: SGHVS and FQNEAQ. Supplemented by reference TRBV7-8 and TRBJ1-1, the full variable domain reads GAGVSQSPRYKVAKRGQDVALRCDPISGHVSLFWYQQALGQGPEFLTYFQNEAQLDKSGLPSDRFFAERPEGSVSTLKIQRTQQEDSAVYLCASSWARNTEAFFGQGTRLTVV.

Worth noting for this clonotype: No conserved phenylalanine or tryptophan is present at the end of the CDR3, so a read error is the likely explanation. The DNA is left out, because the CDR3 cannot be placed on it with certainty; the CDR3 is given as TCRdb lists it. The chain recombines TRBV11-3 with TRBJ2-7; the table's D call, TRBD1, was not checked against the DNA. The CDR3 is made up of 13 amino acids, end residues included. Germline CDR1 is SGHNT and CDR2 is YENEEA. The CDR3 region is CASRDQGGYEQCL.

As regards this clonotype: This may be a read error, as it is one base from a much larger clone. The V gene is TRBV19, the J gene TRBJ2-2; D tentatively reads TRBD1 or TRBD2 (5 bases each). The ends were cut back, 5 bases at V and 10 bases at J, with 17 bases in the middle. Germline V gene data show CDR1 as LNHDA and CDR2 as SQIVND (reference sequence). CDR3 length: 14 amino acids. CDR3 protein: CASSVATGAEELFF. The CDR3 DNA follows: TGTGCCAGTAGTGTCGCAACCGGGGCCGAGGAGCTGTTTTTT.